The clone carrying this T cell receptor (beta chain) was seen only a few times. Antigen unknown. Every donor provided ten milliliters of peripheral blood. Together with a sample-barcoded 5' primer, a J-beta primer mix was included in a second PCR lasting about 7 to 12 cycles. Each cDNA molecule, via a template-switch adaptor with 12 random nucleotides, was tagged. Via MiXCR, TCRdb re-called the 5' RACE reads, giving one row per CDR3 protein. The sample has about 1.6 million distinct CDR3 sequences; around 35% are singletons. This record comes from a study of blood T cells in healthy people across ages. V was pared by 3 bases and J by 2 bases, with 8 bases of the junction left unmatched. CDR3 size: 15 residues. Germline CDR1 is DFQATT and CDR2 is SNEGSKA (reference sequence). Study-level findings and limits: The long-lived group displayed more naive CD4+ cells, plus higher diversity, than the aged donors did. With age, beta diversity per million T cells declined roughly linearly, significantly by 40.

J is TRBJ2-5 and V is TRBV20-1; TRBD1 matches 8 bases. The clonotype originates from a young woman in good health. The source material was blood. CDR3 sequence reads: CSARGQVSRQETQYF. CDR3 bases: TGCAGTGCTAGGGGACAGGTATCAAGACAAGAGACCCAGTACTTC.